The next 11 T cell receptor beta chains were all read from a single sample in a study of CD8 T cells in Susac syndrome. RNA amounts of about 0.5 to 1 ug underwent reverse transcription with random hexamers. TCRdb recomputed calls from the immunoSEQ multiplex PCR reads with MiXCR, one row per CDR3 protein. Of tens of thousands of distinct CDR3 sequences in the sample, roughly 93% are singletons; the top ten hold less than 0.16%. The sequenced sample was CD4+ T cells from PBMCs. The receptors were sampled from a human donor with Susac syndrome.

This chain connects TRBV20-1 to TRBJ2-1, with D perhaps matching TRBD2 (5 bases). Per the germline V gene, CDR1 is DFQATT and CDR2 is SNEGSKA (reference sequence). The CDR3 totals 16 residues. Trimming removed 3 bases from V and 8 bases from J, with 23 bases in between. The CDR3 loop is CSASESRGFGSDEQFF. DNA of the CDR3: TGCAGTGCTAGCGAGAGTCGGGGTTTCGGATCCGATGAGCAGTTCTTC.

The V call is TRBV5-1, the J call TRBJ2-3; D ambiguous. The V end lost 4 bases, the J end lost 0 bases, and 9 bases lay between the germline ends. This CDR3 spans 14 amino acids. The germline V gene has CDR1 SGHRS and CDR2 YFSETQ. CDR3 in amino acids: CASSPGLSTDTQYF. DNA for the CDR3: TGCGCCAGCAGCCCGGGCCTAAGCACAGATACGCAGTATTTT. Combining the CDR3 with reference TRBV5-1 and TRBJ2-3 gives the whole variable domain KAGVTQTPRYLIKTRGQQVTLSCSPISGHRSVSWYQQTPGQGLQFLFEYFSETQRNKGNFPGRFSGRQFSNSRSEMNVSTLELGDSALYLCASSPGLSTDTQYFGPGTRLTVL.

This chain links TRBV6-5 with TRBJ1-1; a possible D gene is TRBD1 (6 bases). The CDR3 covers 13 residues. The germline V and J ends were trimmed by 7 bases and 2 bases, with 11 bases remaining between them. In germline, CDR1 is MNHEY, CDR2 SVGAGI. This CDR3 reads CASTDGTNTEAFF. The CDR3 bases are TGTGCCAGCACCGATGGGACAAACACTGAAGCTTTCTTT.

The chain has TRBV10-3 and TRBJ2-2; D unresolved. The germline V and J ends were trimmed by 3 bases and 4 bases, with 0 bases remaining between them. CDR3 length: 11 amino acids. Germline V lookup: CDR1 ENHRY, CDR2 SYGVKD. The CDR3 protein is CAISDTGELFF. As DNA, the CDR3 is TGTGCCATCAGTGACACCGGGGAGCTGTTTTTT.

CDR3 loop: CASSLEGPLLTDTQYF. The CDR3 DNA reads as TGTGCCAGCAGCTTAGAGGGGCCCCTACTCACAGATACGCAGTATTTT. The gene calls are TRBV11-2 and TRBJ2-3; TRBD1 is a possible D gene (5 bases). V dropped 0 bases and J dropped 2 bases, with 12 bases sitting between them. Germline CDR1 is SGHAT and CDR2 is FQNNGV. There are 16 residues in the CDR3.

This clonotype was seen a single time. The CDR3 DNA is TGTGCCAGCAGTTTAGGGGGCGATTTTTACATTCAGTACTTC. Protein product: CASSLGGDFYIQYF. This chain connects TRBV28 to TRBJ2-4; TRBD1 might be the D (6 bases). The CDR3 covers 14 residues. The V end was cut by 2 bases, the J end by 8 bases, with 13 bases between. Germline V gene lookup returns CDR1 MDHEN and CDR2 SYDVKM.

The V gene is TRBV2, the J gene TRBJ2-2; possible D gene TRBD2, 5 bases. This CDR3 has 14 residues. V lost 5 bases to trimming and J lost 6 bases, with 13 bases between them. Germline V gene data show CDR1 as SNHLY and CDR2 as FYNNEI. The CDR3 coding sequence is TGTGCCAGCAGTCCGGGAACTCAACCCGGGGAGCTGTTTTTT. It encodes CASSPGTQPGELFF.

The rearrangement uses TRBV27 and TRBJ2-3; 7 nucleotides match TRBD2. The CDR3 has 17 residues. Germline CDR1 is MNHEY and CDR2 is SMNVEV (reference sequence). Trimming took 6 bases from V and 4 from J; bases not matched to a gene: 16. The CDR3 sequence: CASRPHPGTGRADTQYF. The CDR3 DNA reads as TGTGCCAGCAGGCCCCACCCCGGGACGGGGAGGGCAGATACGCAGTATTTT.

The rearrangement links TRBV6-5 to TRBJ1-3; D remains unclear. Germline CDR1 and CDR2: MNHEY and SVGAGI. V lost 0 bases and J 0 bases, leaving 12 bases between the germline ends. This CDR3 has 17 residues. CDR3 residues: CASSYSNSGNSGNTIYF. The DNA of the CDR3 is TGTGCCAGCAGTTACTCGAATTCGGGAAACTCTGGAAACACCATATATTTT.

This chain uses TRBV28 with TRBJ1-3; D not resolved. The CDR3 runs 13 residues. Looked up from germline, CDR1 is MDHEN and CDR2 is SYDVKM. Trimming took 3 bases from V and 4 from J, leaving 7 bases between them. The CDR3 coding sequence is TGTGCCAGCAGTTTGAACCGAGGAAACACCATATATTTT. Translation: CASSLNRGNTIYF.

Here the CDR3 DNA reads TGTGCCAGCAGCTTAGGGGGGACAGCTGGTGGAAACACCATATATTTT. It yields the protein CASSLGGTAGGNTIYF. The gene calls are TRBV7-2 and TRBJ1-3; 7 nucleotides match TRBD1. The CDR3 totals 16 residues. The V gene's germline CDR1 is SGHTA and CDR2 FQGNSA. The J segment lost 3 bases and the V segment lost 1 base, leaving 6 bases of the junction unmatched.